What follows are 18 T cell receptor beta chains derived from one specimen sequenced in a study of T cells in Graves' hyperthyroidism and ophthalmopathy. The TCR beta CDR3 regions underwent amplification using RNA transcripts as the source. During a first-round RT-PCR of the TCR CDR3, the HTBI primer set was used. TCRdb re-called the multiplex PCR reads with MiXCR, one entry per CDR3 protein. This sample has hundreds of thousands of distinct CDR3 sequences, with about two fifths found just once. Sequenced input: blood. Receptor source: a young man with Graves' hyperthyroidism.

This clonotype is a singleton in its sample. The CDR3 coding sequence is TGTGCCATCAGTGTAACTAGCGGGACTAGCGTAGAGACCCAGTACTTC. Its protein is CAISVTSGTSVETQYF. The chain links TRBV10-3 to TRBJ2-5, with TRBD2 identical over 10 bases. After removal of 4 bases from V and 4 bases from J, the junction contained 9 bases not matched to a gene. CDR1 ENHRY and CDR2 SYGVKD come from the germline V gene. The CDR3 extends over 16 amino acids.

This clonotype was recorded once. CDR3 protein: CASSISSGGATQYF. The CDR3 DNA follows: TGTGCCAGTAGTATTTCTAGCGGGGGGGCGACCCAGTACTTC. The chain joins TRBV19 to TRBJ2-5; 12 nucleotides agree with TRBD2. Germline CDR1 is LNHDA and CDR2 is SQIVND (reference sequence). Trimming cost V 3 bases and J 7 bases; bases outside gene matches: 3. This CDR3 region has 14 residues.

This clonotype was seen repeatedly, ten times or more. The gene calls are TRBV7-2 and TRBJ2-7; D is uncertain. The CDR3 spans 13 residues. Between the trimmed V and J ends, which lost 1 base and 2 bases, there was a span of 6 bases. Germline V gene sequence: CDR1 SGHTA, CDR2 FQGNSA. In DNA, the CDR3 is TGTGCCAGCAGCTTAGGGAGACCCTACGAGCAGTACTTC. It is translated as CASSLGRPYEQYF.

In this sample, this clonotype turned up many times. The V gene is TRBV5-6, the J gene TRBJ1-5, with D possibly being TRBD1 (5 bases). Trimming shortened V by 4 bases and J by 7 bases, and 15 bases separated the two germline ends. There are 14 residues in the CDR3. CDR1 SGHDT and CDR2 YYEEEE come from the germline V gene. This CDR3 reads CASSPAQGSQPQHF. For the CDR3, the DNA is TGTGCCAGCAGCCCAGCCCAGGGATCGCAGCCCCAGCATTTT. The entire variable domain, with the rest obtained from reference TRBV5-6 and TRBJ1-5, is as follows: DAGVTQSPTHLIKTRGQQVTLRCSPKSGHDTVSWYQQALGQGPQFIFQYYEEEERQRGNFPDRFSGHQFPNYSSELNVNALLLGDSALYLCASSPAQGSQPQHFGDGTRLSIL.

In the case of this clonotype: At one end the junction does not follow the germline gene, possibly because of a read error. CDR3 bases: TGTGCCAGCAGTCGGACGGAAGACTCCTATAATTCACCCCTCCACTTT. It codes for CASSRTEDSYNSPLHF. The V gene is TRBV10-3, the J gene TRBJ1-6; D not certain. CDR3 length equals 16 residues. Per germline, CDR1 ENHRY and CDR2 SYGVKD.

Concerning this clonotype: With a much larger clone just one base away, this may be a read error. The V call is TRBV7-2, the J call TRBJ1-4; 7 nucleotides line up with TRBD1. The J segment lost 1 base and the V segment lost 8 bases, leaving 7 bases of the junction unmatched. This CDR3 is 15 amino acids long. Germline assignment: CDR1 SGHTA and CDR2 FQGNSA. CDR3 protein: CASGSRGGTNEKLFF. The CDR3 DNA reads TGTGCCAGCGGGAGCAGGGGGGGAACTAATGAAAAACTGTTTTTT.

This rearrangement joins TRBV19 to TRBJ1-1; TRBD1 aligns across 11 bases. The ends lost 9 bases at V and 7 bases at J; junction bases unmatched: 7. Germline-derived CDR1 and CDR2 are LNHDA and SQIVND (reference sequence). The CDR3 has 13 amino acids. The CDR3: CASGQGAVFEAFF. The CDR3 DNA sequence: TGTGCCAGCGGACAGGGGGCTGTTTTTGAAGCTTTCTTT. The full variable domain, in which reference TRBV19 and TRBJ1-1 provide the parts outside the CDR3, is DGGITQSPKYLFRKEGQNVTLSCEQNLNHDAMYWYRQDPGQGLRLIYYSQIVNDFQKGDIAEGYSVSREKKESFPLTVTSAQKNPTAFYLCASGQGAVFEAFFGQGTRLTVV.

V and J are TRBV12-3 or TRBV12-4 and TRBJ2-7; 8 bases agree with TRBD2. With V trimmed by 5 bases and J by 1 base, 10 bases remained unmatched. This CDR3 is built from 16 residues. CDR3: CASSPLGGVGSYEQYF. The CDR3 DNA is TGTGCCAGCAGTCCCCTCGGGGGGGTAGGGTCCTACGAGCAGTACTTC.

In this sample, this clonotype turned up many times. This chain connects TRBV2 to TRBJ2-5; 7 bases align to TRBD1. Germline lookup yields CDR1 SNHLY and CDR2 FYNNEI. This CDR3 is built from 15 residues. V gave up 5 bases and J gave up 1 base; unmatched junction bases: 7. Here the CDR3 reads CASSKDRDSQETQYF. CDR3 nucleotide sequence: TGTGCCAGCAGTAAGGACCGGGACAGCCAAGAGACCCAGTACTTC.

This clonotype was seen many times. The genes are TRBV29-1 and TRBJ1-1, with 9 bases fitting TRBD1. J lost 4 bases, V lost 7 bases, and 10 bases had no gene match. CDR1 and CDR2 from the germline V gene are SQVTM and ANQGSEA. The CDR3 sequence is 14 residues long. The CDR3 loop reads CSAGDQGQGTEAFF. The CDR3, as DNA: TGCAGCGCCGGGGATCAGGGACAGGGCACTGAAGCTTTCTTT. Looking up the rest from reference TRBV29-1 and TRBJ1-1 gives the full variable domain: SAVISQKPSRDICQRGTSLTIQCQVDSQVTMMFWYRQQPGQSLTLIATANQGSEATYESGFVIDKFPISRPNLTFSTLTVSNMSPEDSSIYLCSAGDQGQGTEAFFGQGTRLTVV.

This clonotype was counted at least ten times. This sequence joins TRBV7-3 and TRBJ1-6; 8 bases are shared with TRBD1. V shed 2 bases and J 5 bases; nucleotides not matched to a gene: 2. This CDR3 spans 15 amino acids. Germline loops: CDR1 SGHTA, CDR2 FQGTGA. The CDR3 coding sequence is TGTGCCAGCAGCTTAGCGACAGGGGATAATTCACCCCTCCACTTT. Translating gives CASSLATGDNSPLHF.

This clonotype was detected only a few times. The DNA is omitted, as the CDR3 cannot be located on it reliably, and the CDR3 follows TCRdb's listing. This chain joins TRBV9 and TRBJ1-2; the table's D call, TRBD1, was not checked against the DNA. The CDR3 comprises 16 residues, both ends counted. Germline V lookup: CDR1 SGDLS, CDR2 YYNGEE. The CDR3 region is CASTPTSGRPNYGYTF.

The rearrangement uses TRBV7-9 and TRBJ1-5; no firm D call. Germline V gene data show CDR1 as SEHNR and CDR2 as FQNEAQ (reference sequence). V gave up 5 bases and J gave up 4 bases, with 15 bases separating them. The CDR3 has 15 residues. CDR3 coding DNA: TGTGCCAGCAGCCGTACCTCCCTCATTAATCAGCCCCAGCATTTT. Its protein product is CASSRTSLINQPQHF.

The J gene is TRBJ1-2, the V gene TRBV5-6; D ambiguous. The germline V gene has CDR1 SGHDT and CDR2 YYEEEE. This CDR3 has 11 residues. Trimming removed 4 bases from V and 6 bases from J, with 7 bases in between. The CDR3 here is CASSLANGYTF. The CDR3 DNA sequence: TGTGCCAGCAGCCTGGCGAATGGCTACACCTTC.

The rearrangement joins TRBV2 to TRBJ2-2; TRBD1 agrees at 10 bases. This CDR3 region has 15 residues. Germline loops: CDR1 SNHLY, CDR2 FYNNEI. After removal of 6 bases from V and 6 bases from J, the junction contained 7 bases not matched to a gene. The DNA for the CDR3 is TGTGCCAGCAGACCCGGGACAGGGGCTTCCGGGGAGCTGTTTTTT. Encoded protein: CASRPGTGASGELFF.

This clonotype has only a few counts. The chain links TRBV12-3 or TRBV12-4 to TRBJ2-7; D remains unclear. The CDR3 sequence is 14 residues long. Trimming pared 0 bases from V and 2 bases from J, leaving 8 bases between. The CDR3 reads CASSLALNAYEQYF. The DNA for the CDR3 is TGTGCCAGCAGTTTAGCGCTAAATGCCTACGAGCAGTACTTC.

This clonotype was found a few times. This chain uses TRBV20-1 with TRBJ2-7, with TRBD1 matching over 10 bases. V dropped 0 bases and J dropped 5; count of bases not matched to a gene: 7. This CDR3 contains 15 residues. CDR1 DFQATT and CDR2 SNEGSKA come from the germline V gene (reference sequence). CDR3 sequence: CSARDIGTGENEQYF. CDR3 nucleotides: TGCAGTGCTAGAGACATCGGGACAGGGGAGAACGAGCAGTACTTC.

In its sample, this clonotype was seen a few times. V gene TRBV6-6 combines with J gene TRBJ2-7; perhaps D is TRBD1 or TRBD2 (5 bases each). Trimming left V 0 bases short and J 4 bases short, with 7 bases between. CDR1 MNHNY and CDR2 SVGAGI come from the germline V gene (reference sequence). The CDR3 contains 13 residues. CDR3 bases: TGTGCCAGCAGTTACTCGTGGGGGTACGAGCAGTACTTC. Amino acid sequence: CASSYSWGYEQYF.